This T cell receptor (beta chain) was obtained from a study of blood T cells in healthy people across ages. Germline V gives CDR1 DFQATT, CDR2 SNEGSKA (reference sequence). The CDR3 runs to 17 residues. The V gene lost 0 bases and the J gene lost 0 bases, with 15 bases spanning the gap. For the second PCR, which ran for about 7 to 12 cycles, a sample-barcoded 5' primer and a J-beta primer mix were used. TCRdb re-derived calls from the 5' RACE reads in MiXCR, one entry per CDR3 protein. The sample includes about 800,000 distinct CDR3 sequences, about 25% of them seen just once. The same sample was also used in a study of T cells of mothers and their children.

The chain carries TRBV20-1 and TRBJ2-1, with D tentatively TRBD2 (6 bases). The sequenced sample consisted of blood. The sequence came from a boy aged 5-17 years in good health. The CDR3 nucleotides read TGCAGTGCTAGAGAAAGGGCGGGGCTAAGCTCCTACAATGAGCAGTTCTTC. Its translation is CSARERAGLSSYNEQFF.